Below, 5 T cell receptor beta chains from the same sample are listed, as sequenced in a study of STAT3 mutations in large granular lymphocyte leukemia. The antigens of these receptors remain unknown. General study findings and limits: In T-cell large granular lymphocyte leukemia, about half of patients showed multiple immunodominant subclonotypes.

The table came from immunoSEQ multiplex PCR; TCRdb's copy has only in-frame clones and leaves some out. The profile shows about 7,000 clones, less than 60% of them singletons. The sequenced material came from peripheral blood mononuclear cells. The source is a boy aged 5 to 17 with T-cell large granular lymphocyte leukemia. Some clones in this sample may be carry-over from other donors' samples.

This clone was recorded a few times. The V gene is TRBV10-3, the J gene TRBJ2-7; 13 nucleotides line up with TRBD2. The germline V gene has CDR1 ENHRY and CDR2 SYGVKD. The CDR3 loop spans 16 amino acids. V trimming: 10 bases; J trimming: 2 bases; junction bases outside the gene matches: 11. CDR3 protein: CATRDRGLAGAYEQYF. For the CDR3, the DNA is TGTGCCACCCGGGACAGAGGACTAGCGGGAGCCTACGAGCAGTACTTC.

This chain links TRBV18 with TRBJ2-7; 7 bases line up with TRBD2. With V trimmed by 4 bases and J by 7 bases, 7 bases remained unmatched. The CDR3 has 13 residues. CDR1 and CDR2 (germline): KGHSH, LQKENI. CDR3 bases: TGTGCCAGCTCACGAGCGGGACCCAGGGAGCAGTACTTC. It specifies CASSRAGPREQYF.

The V and J genes are TRBV7-9 and TRBJ2-1; no reliable D call. The CDR3 covers 14 residues. V was trimmed by 2 bases and J by 8 bases, leaving 13 bases between them. Germline V lookup: CDR1 SEHNR, CDR2 FQNEAQ (reference sequence). DNA of the CDR3: TGTGCCAGCAGCTTATTGCCTCCCCGCCATGAGCAGTTCTTC. Translating it yields CASSLLPPRHEQFF.

CDR3 sequence: CASRLQGGQTQYF. The CDR3 DNA follows: TGTGCCAGCAGACTACAGGGAGGACAGACCCAGTACTTC. This sequence joins TRBV13 and TRBJ2-5; D assignment may be TRBD1 or TRBD2 (6 bases each). The germline CDR1 and CDR2 sequences are PRHDT and FYEKMQ (reference sequence). Trimming took 6 bases from V and 6 from J, leaving 14 bases between them. This CDR3 spans 13 amino acids.

This rearrangement joins TRBV29-1 to TRBJ1-2; no reliable D call. CDR1 and CDR2 (germline): SQVTM, ANQGSEA. The CDR3 is 13 amino acids. V was shortened by 4 bases and J by 8 bases, with 17 bases between the two germline ends. The CDR3, as DNA: TGCAGCGTTGTCTCCGGCCGGACGAGCGGCTACACCTTC. Translating gives CSVVSGRTSGYTF.